The rows below give T cell receptor beta chains drawn from one sample of a study of T cell repertoires in cytomegalovirus infection. TCRdb called the reads again in MiXCR, with one record for every CDR3 protein. This sample has fewer than 250,000 distinct CDR3 sequences, with roughly 20% found just once. The sample taken for sequencing was CD8+ T cells from PBMCs. The receptors were gathered from a human donor in good health (CMV status not recorded). Some clones in this sample may be carry-over from other donors' samples. The CDR3 runs from the conserved cysteine through the conserved F or W. The D gene is left open where the match is weak. Rows may omit the clone size; those that give it use once, few, many or a size class.

v_call	j_call	d_call	cdr3_length	clone_size	cdr3_aa	cdr3_nt
TRBV5-1	TRBJ2-1	.	11	.	CASQKYNEQFF	TGCGCCAGCCAAAAGTACAATGAGCAGTTCTTC
TRBV7-3	TRBJ1-4	.	16	few	CASSSTDGRTNEKLFF	TGTGCCAGCAGCTCAACGGACGGTCGAACTAATGAAAAACTGTTTTTT
TRBV4-1	TRBJ2-6	.	12	.	CASSPGPTGLTF	TGCGCCAGCAGCCCGGGCCCAACGGGGTTGACTTTC
TRBV7-8	TRBJ1-1	.	13	.	CASSLEGWTEAFF	TGTGCCAGCAGCTTAGAGGGCTGGACTGAAGCTTTCTTT
TRBV6-1	TRBJ2-7	TRBD2	19	.	CASSEARQLAGVLTYEQYF	TGTGCCAGCAGTGAAGCCCGTCAGCTAGCGGGGGTTCTCACCTACGAGCAGTACTTC
TRBV19	TRBJ1-1	.	15	.	CARPAMRGMNTEAFF	TGTGCCAGACCCGCCATGAGGGGGATGAACACTGAAGCTTTCTTT
TRBV28	TRBJ1-1	.	11	.	CATRGRPEAFF	TGTGCCACAAGGGGAAGGCCTGAAGCTTTCTTT
TRBV28	TRBJ1-4	.	13	many	CASNTGLDEKLFF	TGTGCCAGCAATACAGGGTTAGACGAAAAACTGTTTTTT
TRBV20-1	TRBJ1-5	.	18	.	CSARVPPGRGDRNQPQHF	TGCAGTGCTAGAGTCCCCCCCGGCCGGGGGGATAGGAATCAGCCCCAGCATTTT
TRBV29-1	TRBJ1-2	.	12	.	CSVEEIGYGYTF	TGCAGCGTTGAGGAAATTGGCTATGGCTACACCTTC
TRBV18	TRBJ1-4	.	15	.	CASSPPERGGEKLFF	TGTGCCAGCTCACCACCGGAGAGGGGAGGTGAAAAACTGTTTTTT
TRBV7-2	TRBJ1-1	.	15	few	CASSSPVVLNTEAFF	TGTGCCAGCAGCTCTCCGGTGGTCTTGAACACTGAAGCTTTCTTT
TRBV19	TRBJ2-2	.	17	.	CASRLHGQGGGTGELFF	TGTGCCAGTAGACTACACGGACAGGGCGGGGGCACCGGGGAGCTGTTTTTT
TRBV6-2/TRBV6-3	TRBJ2-1	TRBD2	15	few	CASRQLAGGLNEQFF	TGTGCCAGCAGACAACTAGCGGGGGGGCTCAATGAGCAGTTCTTC
TRBV10-3	TRBJ2-1	.	13	few	CAISESGPNEQFF	TGTGCCATCAGTGAGTCCGGCCCTAATGAGCAGTTCTTC
TRBV7-9	TRBJ1-1	.	15	many	CASSSPDGLNTEAFF	TGTGCCAGCAGCTCCCCGGACGGACTGAACACTGAAGCTTTCTTT
TRBV7-2	TRBJ1-1	.	15	many	CASSPSSGLGTEAFF	TGTGCCAGCAGCCCTTCTAGTGGGTTGGGCACTGAAGCTTTCTTT
TRBV4-1	TRBJ1-2	.	14	.	CASSQEQGWIGYTF	TGCGCCAGCAGCCAAGAGCAGGGGTGGATTGGCTACACCTTC
TRBV19	TRBJ2-5	TRBD2	16	.	CASSTGLAGALETQYF	TGTGCCAGTAGTACCGGACTAGCGGGGGCATTGGAGACCCAGTACTTC
TRBV28	TRBJ1-1	TRBD1	15	.	CASHNKGPGGTEAFF	TGTGCCAGCCACAATAAAGGGCCAGGGGGCACTGAAGCTTTCTTT
TRBV2	TRBJ2-1	.	15	.	CASIVTRVGYNEQFF	TGTGCCAGCATCGTTACAAGGGTAGGCTACAATGAGCAGTTCTTC
TRBV28	TRBJ1-2	TRBD1	16	many	CASSLIQGAQVYGYTF	TGTGCCAGCAGCCTTATACAGGGGGCGCAGGTCTATGGCTACACCTTC
TRBV20-1	TRBJ2-3	TRBD2	15	.	CSARQRGVSTDTQYF	TGCAGTGCTAGGCAGCGGGGGGTGTCCACAGATACGCAGTATTTT
TRBV15	TRBJ2-1	.	13	.	CATSRVYDNEQFF	TGTGCCACCAGCAGAGTGTACGACAATGAGCAGTTCTTC
TRBV7-3	TRBJ1-1	.	12	many	CASSLRGTEAFF	TGTGCCAGCAGCTTAAGGGGGACTGAAGCTTTCTTT
TRBV28	TRBJ2-7	.	15	many	CASSLSAGETYEQYF	TGTGCCAGCAGTTTATCGGCAGGGGAAACCTACGAGCAGTACTTC
TRBV20-1	TRBJ2-5	TRBD2	15	.	CSGRSGGLWQETQYF	TGCAGCGGCCGAAGCGGGGGACTGTGGCAAGAGACCCAGTACTTC
TRBV20-1	TRBJ1-1	.	11	few	CSARAGTEAFF	TGCAGTGCCAGGGCTGGCACTGAAGCTTTCTTT
TRBV9	TRBJ1-1	TRBD1	16	.	CASSVQSTGGGLEAFF	TGTGCCAGCAGCGTCCAGTCAACAGGGGGAGGGCTTGAAGCTTTCTTT
TRBV27	TRBJ2-7	.	13	.	CASSLFSSEEQYF	TGTGCCAGCAGTTTATTCAGTTCCGAGGAGCAGTACTTC
TRBV29-1	TRBJ2-1	.	13	.	CSVEEDYPNEQFF	TGCAGCGTTGAAGAGGACTATCCCAATGAGCAGTTCTTC
TRBV5-1	TRBJ2-2	.	14	many	CASSLRRNTGELFF	TGCGCCAGCAGCTTGAGGCGGAACACCGGGGAGCTGTTTTTT
TRBV20-1	TRBJ1-2	.	13	few	CSARAPLLQGYTF	TGCAGTGCTAGGGCGCCGCTTTTGCAAGGCTACACCTTC
TRBV13	TRBJ2-6	.	18	.	CASSYNRDVASGANVLTF	TGTGCCAGCAGCTATAATAGGGATGTCGCCTCTGGGGCCAACGTCCTGACTTTC
TRBV4-1	TRBJ1-6	.	15	once	CASSQVSDGNSPLHF	TGCGCCAGCAGCCAAGTTTCAGACGGAAATTCACCCCTCCACTTT
TRBV11-2	TRBJ2-1	TRBD2	16	.	CASSLVASGGANEQFF	TGTGCCAGCAGCTTAGTTGCTAGCGGGGGGGCCAATGAGCAGTTCTTC
TRBV20-1	TRBJ2-5	.	13	.	CSASPGLQETQYF	TGCAGTGCTAGCCCCGGGCTACAAGAGACCCAGTACTTC
TRBV11-2	TRBJ2-3	TRBD1	18	.	CASSLGRGWRIGTDTQYF	TGTGCCAGCAGCTTGGGCAGGGGGTGGCGTATTGGCACAGATACGCAGTATTTT
TRBV28	TRBJ2-7	.	13	.	CASRQGLTYEQYF	TGTGCCAGCAGACAGGGACTAACCTACGAGCAGTACTTC
TRBV20-1	TRBJ1-6	.	14	.	CSAREGVGNSPLHF	TGCAGTGCTAGAGAGGGGGTGGGGAATTCACCCCTCCACTTT